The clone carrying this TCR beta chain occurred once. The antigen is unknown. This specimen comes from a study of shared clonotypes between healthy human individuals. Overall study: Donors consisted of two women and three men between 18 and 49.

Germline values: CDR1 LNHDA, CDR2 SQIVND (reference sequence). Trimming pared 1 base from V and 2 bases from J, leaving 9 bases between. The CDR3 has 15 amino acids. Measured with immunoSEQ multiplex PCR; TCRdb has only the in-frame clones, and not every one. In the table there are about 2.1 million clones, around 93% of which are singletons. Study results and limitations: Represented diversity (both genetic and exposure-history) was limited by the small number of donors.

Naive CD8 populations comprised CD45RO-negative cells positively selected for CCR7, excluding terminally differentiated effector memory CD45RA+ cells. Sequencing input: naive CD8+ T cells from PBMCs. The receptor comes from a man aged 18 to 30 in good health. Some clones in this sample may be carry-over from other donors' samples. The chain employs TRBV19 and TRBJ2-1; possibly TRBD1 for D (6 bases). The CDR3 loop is CASSIARTAYNEQFF. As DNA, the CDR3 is TGTGCCAGTAGTATAGCCCGGACAGCCTACAATGAGCAGTTCTTC.